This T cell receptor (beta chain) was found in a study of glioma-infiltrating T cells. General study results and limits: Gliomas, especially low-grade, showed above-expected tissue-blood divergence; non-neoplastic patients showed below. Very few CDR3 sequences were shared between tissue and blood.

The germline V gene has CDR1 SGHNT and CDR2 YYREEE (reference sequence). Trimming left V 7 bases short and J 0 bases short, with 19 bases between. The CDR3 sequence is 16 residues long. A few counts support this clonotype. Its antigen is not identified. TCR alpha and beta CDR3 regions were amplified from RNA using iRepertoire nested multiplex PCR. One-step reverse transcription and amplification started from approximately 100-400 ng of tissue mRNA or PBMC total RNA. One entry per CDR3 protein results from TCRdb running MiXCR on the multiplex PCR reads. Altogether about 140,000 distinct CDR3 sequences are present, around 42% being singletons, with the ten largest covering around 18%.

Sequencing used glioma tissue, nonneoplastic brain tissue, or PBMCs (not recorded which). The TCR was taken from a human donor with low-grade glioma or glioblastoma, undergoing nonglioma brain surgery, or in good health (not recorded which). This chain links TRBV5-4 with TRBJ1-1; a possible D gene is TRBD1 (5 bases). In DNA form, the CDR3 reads TGTGCCAGCTTCCGTGGGGCCTCAGACTTGAACACTGAAGCTTTCTTT. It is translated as CASFRGASDLNTEAFF.